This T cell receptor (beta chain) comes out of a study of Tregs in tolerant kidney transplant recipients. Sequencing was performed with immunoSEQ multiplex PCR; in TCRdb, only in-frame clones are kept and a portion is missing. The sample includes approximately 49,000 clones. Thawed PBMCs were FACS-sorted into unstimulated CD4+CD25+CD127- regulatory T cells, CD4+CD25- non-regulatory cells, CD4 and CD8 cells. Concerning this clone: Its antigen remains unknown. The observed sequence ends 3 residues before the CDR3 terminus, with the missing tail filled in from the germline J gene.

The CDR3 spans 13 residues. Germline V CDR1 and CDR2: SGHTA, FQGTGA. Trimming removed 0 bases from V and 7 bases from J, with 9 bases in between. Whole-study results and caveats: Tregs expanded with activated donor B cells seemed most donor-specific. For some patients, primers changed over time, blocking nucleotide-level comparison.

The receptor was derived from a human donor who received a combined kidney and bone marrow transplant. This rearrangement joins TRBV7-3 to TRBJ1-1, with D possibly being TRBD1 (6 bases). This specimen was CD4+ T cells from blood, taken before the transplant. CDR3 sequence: CASSLTRQDEAFF. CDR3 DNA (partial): TGTGCCAGCAGCTTAACTCGACAGGATGAA.